This TCR beta chain is drawn from a study of blood T cell repertoires in COVID-19. On the study more broadly: Material from acute and convalescent COVID-19 was sourced from the United States, Italy and Spain. Sources were T cells, B-cell-depleted T cells, or PBMCs; the material itself was cDNA or gDNA.

There are a few counts of this clone. From germline, CDR1 is SGHVS and CDR2 FNYEAQ. With V trimmed by 5 bases and J by 0 bases, 12 bases remained unmatched. This CDR3 has 20 residues. In the authors' methods: Scientists estimated how many nucleated cells there were by amplifying reference gene primers. The assay was immunoSEQ multiplex PCR, and TCRdb's table has in-frame clones only and misses some. The V and J calls and clone size were taken over from that table, and D and trimming were inferred from the DNA. The sample lists about 280,000 clones, 70% to 90% occurring once. This receptor was identified in a woman aged 25 to 39 who had recovered from COVID-19. This chain joins TRBV7-6 and TRBJ2-4; 14 bases fit TRBD2. The sequenced sample consisted of peripheral blood. CDR3 amino acids: CASSPTGLAGDPLAKNIQYF. The CDR3 DNA sequence: TGTGCCAGCAGCCCAACGGGACTAGCGGGAGACCCATTAGCCAAAAACATTCAGTACTTC.